The 31 T cell receptor beta chains reported below all come from one sample, sequenced in a study of blood T cell repertoires in COVID-19. Some clones are missing from TCRdb's copy, which holds only in-frame ones; the method was immunoSEQ multiplex PCR. Here the sample spans 200,000 to 300,000 clones, 84% being singletons. Sequenced input: peripheral blood. These receptors all stem from a man aged 55 to 70 with acute or convalescent COVID-19.

The chain employs TRBV4-2 and TRBJ2-3; 7 nucleotides match TRBD2. The germline CDR1 and CDR2 sequences are LGHNA and YNFKEQ. The CDR3 length is 14 residues. V gave up 6 bases and J gave up 4 bases; unmatched junction bases: 7. The CDR3, as DNA: TGTGCCAGCAGGGGGGAGGGCCAAGCAGATACGCAGTATTTT. Residues: CASRGEGQADTQYF.

This clone was recorded a few times. The chain recombines TRBV10-3 with TRBJ1-6; a weak D match, TRBD1 (6 bases). Germline V gives CDR1 ENHRY, CDR2 SYGVKD. V shed 6 bases and J shed 8 bases, with 11 bases lying between them. This CDR3 has 13 amino acids. CDR3: CAIRQGGDSPLHF. The CDR3 DNA follows: TGTGCCATCAGACAGGGTGGAGATTCACCCCTCCACTTT.

V usage is TRBV6-6 and J usage is TRBJ2-7; D not resolved. The V and J ends lost 6 bases and 3 bases respectively, with 18 bases between them. Germline assignment: CDR1 MNHNY and CDR2 SVGAGI (reference sequence). The CDR3 is 15 amino acids. The CDR3: CASSPDSRNNYEQYF. DNA of the CDR3: TGTGCCAGCAGCCCCGATTCCAGGAATAACTACGAGCAGTACTTC.

The chain joins TRBV2 to TRBJ2-3; possibly TRBD2 for D (6 bases). This CDR3 comprises 11 residues. In germline, CDR1 is SNHLY, CDR2 FYNNEI. Trimming removed 8 bases at V and 10 bases at J, with 13 bases between. The CDR3 DNA follows: TGTGCCAGCGGGACTCTCAATGCGCAGTATTTT. Amino acid sequence: CASGTLNAQYF.

Only a few counts were recorded for this clone. DNA of the CDR3: TGTGCCATCATGGCTAGCGATGTAGATACGCAGTATTTT. Protein product: CAIMASDVDTQYF. V usage is TRBV10-3 and J usage is TRBJ2-3; weak D call: TRBD2 (6 bases). Germline assignment: CDR1 ENHRY and CDR2 SYGVKD. The CDR3 is 13 residues long. The ends were cut back, 7 bases at V and 5 bases at J, with 13 bases in the middle.

V gene TRBV24-1 combines with J gene TRBJ2-1; D remains ambiguous. Germline V CDR1 and CDR2: KGHDR, SFDVKD. V lost 4 bases, J lost 8 bases, and 11 bases lay in between. The CDR3 runs 13 residues. The CDR3 region is CATSDSPLDEQFF. The DNA of the CDR3 is TGTGCCACCAGTGACAGTCCGTTGGATGAGCAGTTCTTC.

J is TRBJ2-7 and V is TRBV4-1; tentatively, D is TRBD1 (6 bases). V lost 4 bases, J lost 5 bases, and 12 bases lay in between. Germline V CDR1 and CDR2: MGHRA, YSYEKL. This CDR3 has 13 amino acids. The CDR3 sequence is CASSPTGNDEQYF. DNA of the CDR3: TGCGCCAGCAGCCCCACAGGGAACGACGAGCAGTACTTC.

The rearrangement joins TRBV5-4 to TRBJ2-6, with D unclear. V was trimmed by 1 base and J by 4 bases, leaving 9 bases between them. There are 15 residues in the CDR3. Germline lookup yields CDR1 SGHNT and CDR2 YYREEE (reference sequence). The DNA for the CDR3 is TGTGCCAGCAGCTTGTGGGCTGGGGGGGCCAACGTCCTGACTTTC. Its protein is CASSLWAGGANVLTF.

Many counts were recorded for this clone. DNA for the CDR3: TGTGCCAGCAGCCAAAGGGGCGGGGGTAACAATGAGCAGTTCTTC. Protein sequence: CASSQRGGGNNEQFF. The chain is built from TRBV4-2 and TRBJ2-1, with 7 bases matching TRBD2. From germline, CDR1 is LGHNA and CDR2 YNFKEQ. The CDR3 covers 15 residues. The V and J ends lost 2 bases and 5 bases, in that order; junction bases with no gene match: 6.

The sample holds a few counts of this clone. The V and J genes are TRBV11-2 and TRBJ1-1; TRBD1 agrees at 8 bases. Germline lookup yields CDR1 SGHAT and CDR2 FQNNGV. With V trimmed by 4 bases and J by 5 bases, 9 bases remained unmatched. This CDR3 contains 15 residues. CDR3 DNA sequence: TGTGCCAGCAGCTCTGATACAGGGGGGGGGACTGAAGCTTTCTTT. Encoded protein: CASSSDTGGGTEAFF.

This chain joins TRBV27 and TRBJ2-3; 9 bases line up with TRBD2. V was pared by 6 bases and J by 0 bases, with 7 bases of the junction left unmatched. The length of the CDR3 is 16 residues. Germline CDR1 reads MNHEY; CDR2 reads SMNVEV (reference sequence). The CDR3 reads CASRMTLAGSTDTQYF. CDR3 sequence (DNA): TGTGCCAGCAGGATGACACTAGCGGGTAGCACAGATACGCAGTATTTT.

This clone was seen only a few times. The chain couples TRBV3-1 (or the pseudogene TRBV3-2) to TRBJ1-6, with D hard to call. This CDR3 is 14 amino acids long. Germline-derived CDR1 and CDR2 are LGHDT and YNNKEL (reference sequence). Trimming took 4 bases from V and 9 from J, leaving 13 bases between them. Written as DNA, the CDR3 is TGTGCCAGCAGCCCGAGCGCGGGGAGTTCACCCCTCCACTTT. Translated: CASSPSAGSSPLHF.

The gene calls are TRBV28 and TRBJ2-7; 12 bases line up with TRBD2. J was trimmed by 7 bases and V by 4 bases; bases with no gene match: 5. CDR1 is MDHEN, CDR2 SYDVKM, per germline. The CDR3 runs 14 residues. The CDR3, as DNA: TGTGCCAGCAGTTCATACGGGACTAGCGGGGAGCAGTACTTC. Encoded protein: CASSSYGTSGEQYF.

The chain recombines TRBV5-1 with TRBJ2-5; tentatively, D is TRBD1 (5 bases). The CDR3 has 15 residues. Germline V gives CDR1 SGHRS, CDR2 YFSETQ. The V and J ends lost 0 bases and 4 bases respectively, with 13 bases between them. The CDR3 is CASSLGQGPPETQYF. Written as DNA, the CDR3 is TGCGCCAGCAGCTTGGGTCAGGGCCCACCAGAGACCCAGTACTTC.

This chain connects TRBV6-5 to TRBJ2-2; D gene unclear. The CDR3 is 14 residues long. The germline gives CDR1 MNHEY, CDR2 SVGAGI. Trimming cost V 4 bases and J 3 bases, with 9 bases left between them. DNA for the CDR3: TGTGCCAGCAGTTCCGAGCCCGACACCGGGGAGCTGTTTTTT. Its protein product is CASSSEPDTGELFF.

V and J are TRBV2 and TRBJ2-7; D unclear. CDR1 is SNHLY and CDR2 is FYNNEI in the germline V gene. The CDR3 runs to 16 residues. V was shortened by 6 bases and J by 5 bases, with 23 bases between the two germline ends. Here the CDR3 DNA reads TGTGCCAGCAGAGCCACCGCATTAGTATTTCAGGACGAGCAGTACTTC. It yields the protein CASRATALVFQDEQYF.

The chain has TRBV29-1 and TRBJ1-2; D is undetermined. Germline V gene lookup returns CDR1 SQVTM and CDR2 ANQGSEA. The V end lost 6 bases, the J end lost 1 base, and 6 bases lay between the germline ends. The CDR3 is made up of 11 amino acids. The CDR3 spells CSVADNYGYTF. DNA for the CDR3: TGCAGCGTAGCCGATAACTATGGCTACACCTTC.

This clone has a single count. The chain recombines TRBV11-2 with TRBJ2-2; TRBD2 matches 12 bases. V was pared by 5 bases and J by 3 bases, with 4 bases of the junction left unmatched. CDR1 and CDR2 from the germline V gene are SGHAT and FQNNGV. This CDR3 is built from 16 residues. The CDR3: CASSPWTSGDTGELFF. In nucleotides, the CDR3 is TGTGCCAGCAGCCCATGGACTAGCGGGGACACCGGGGAGCTGTTTTTT.

The chain couples TRBV7-2 to TRBJ1-1; D is undetermined. Per the germline V gene, CDR1 is SGHTA and CDR2 is FQGNSA. Trimming removed 8 bases at V and 0 bases at J, with 13 bases between. The CDR3 is 14 residues long. The CDR3, as DNA: TGTGCCAGCGGAGTCCAACAACTGAACACTGAAGCTTTCTTT. Residues: CASGVQQLNTEAFF.

The chain is built from TRBV5-5 and TRBJ1-5; 11 positions match TRBD1. Unmatched junction bases numbered 9, after V lost 4 bases and J lost 6 bases. The germline V gene encodes CDR1 SGHKS and CDR2 YYEKEE (reference sequence). This CDR3 spans 16 amino acids. CDR3 nucleotides: TGTGCCAGCAGCCGCCGTGGGACAGGGGGGACTCAGCCCCAGCATTTT. This encodes CASSRRGTGGTQPQHF. Full variable domain (missing parts from reference TRBV5-5 and TRBJ1-5): DAGVTQSPTHLIKTRGQQVTLRCSPISGHKSVSWYQQVLGQGPQFIFQYYEKEERGRGNFPDRFSARQFPNYSSELNVNALLLGDSALYLCASSRRGTGGTQPQHFGDGTRLSIL.

The chain couples TRBV7-8 to TRBJ2-7; TRBD2 agrees at 10 bases. Looked up from germline, CDR1 is SGHVS and CDR2 is FQNEAQ. The CDR3 is 17 residues long. V lost 0 bases to trimming and J lost 6 bases; unmatched junction nucleotides: 11. CDR3 amino acids: CASSLALRAGGPAEQYF. The DNA of the CDR3 is TGTGCCAGCAGCTTAGCGCTACGAGCGGGGGGGCCTGCCGAGCAGTACTTC.

Only a few counts were recorded for this clone. This chain uses TRBV6-1 with TRBJ2-3; 9 positions agree with TRBD2. V lost 3 bases to trimming and J lost 0 bases; unmatched junction nucleotides: 4. The CDR3 length is 16 residues. From germline, CDR1 is MNHNS and CDR2 SASEGT. CDR3: CASSDLRGGSTDTQYF. Here the CDR3 DNA reads TGTGCCAGCAGTGATTTGCGGGGGGGGAGCACAGATACGCAGTATTTT.

The chain is built from TRBV6-1 and TRBJ1-2; no firm D call. From germline, CDR1 is MNHNS and CDR2 SASEGT. This CDR3 contains 14 residues. Trimming took 3 bases from V and 8 from J, leaving 16 bases between them. In nucleotides, the CDR3 is TGTGCCAGCAGTGAGTTGCAGGCTTCCGGCGGCTACACCTTC. Protein product: CASSELQASGGYTF.

V gene TRBV30 combines with J gene TRBJ1-2, with D possibly TRBD1 on 6 matching bases. Trimming stripped 3 bases from V and 0 bases from J, with 11 bases between. The CDR3 spans 14 residues. Looked up from germline, CDR1 is GTSNPN and CDR2 is SVGIG (reference sequence). This CDR3 reads CAWRRGTPNYGYTF. CDR3 DNA sequence: TGTGCCTGGAGAAGAGGGACACCTAACTATGGCTACACCTTC.

The J gene is TRBJ1-1, the V gene TRBV18; D uncertain. CDR3 length: 16 residues. With 2 bases removed from V and 6 bases from J, the gap between germline ends came to 19 bases. The V gene's germline CDR1 is KGHSH and CDR2 LQKENI. The CDR3 DNA reads TGTGCCAGCTCACCAGGGGAGACCCGCTCGGGTTCTGAAGCTTTCTTT. Its protein product is CASSPGETRSGSEAFF.

The chain carries TRBV29-1 and TRBJ2-7; 7 positions match TRBD2. Germline loops: CDR1 SQVTM, CDR2 ANQGSEA. CDR3 length: 15 residues. V dropped 1 base and J dropped 6; count of bases not matched to a gene: 12. CDR3 coding DNA: TGCAGCGTTGAAGGGGTTAGGGACGGGGGGAGCGAGCAGTACTTC. Its protein is CSVEGVRDGGSEQYF.

The chain couples TRBV5-1 to TRBJ2-7, with 7 positions matching TRBD1. This CDR3 is built from 17 residues. Germline CDR1 SGHRS, CDR2 YFSETQ. Trimming took 0 bases from V and 1 from J; bases not matched to a gene: 10. The CDR3 is CASSLGHRDSNSYEQYF. DNA of the CDR3: TGCGCCAGCAGCTTGGGGCACCGGGACAGCAATTCCTACGAGCAGTACTTC.

V is TRBV5-1 and J is TRBJ2-2, with a tentative D call TRBD1 (5 bases). CDR3 length: 14 residues. V shed 0 bases and J shed 6 bases, with 9 bases lying between them. CDR1 is SGHRS and CDR2 is YFSETQ in the germline V gene. The CDR3 DNA reads TGCGCCAGCAGCTTGGGGCAGGGTGCCGGGGAGCTGTTTTTT. Encoded protein: CASSLGQGAGELFF.

The chain combines TRBV10-2 with TRBJ2-1; tentatively, D is TRBD1 (6 bases). This CDR3 has 13 residues. Germline CDR1 and CDR2: WSHSY and SAAADI. Deletions cut 6 bases from V and 0 bases from J, with 6 bases between. The CDR3 DNA is TGCGCCAGCAGGGACAGCTCCTACAATGAGCAGTTCTTC. It codes for CASRDSSYNEQFF.

This clone was counted only a few times. The chain has TRBV7-3 and TRBJ2-2, with D perhaps TRBD2 (5 bases). Per the germline V gene, CDR1 is SGHTA and CDR2 is FQGTGA. Trimming pared 3 bases from V and 8 bases from J, leaving 7 bases between. The CDR3 has 12 amino acids. CDR3 loop: CASSLPGGELFF. The CDR3 DNA reads as TGTGCCAGCAGCTTGCCGGGAGGGGAGCTGTTTTTT. The whole variable domain, filled in from reference TRBV7-3 and TRBJ2-2, reads GAGVSQTPSNKVTEKGKYVELRCDPISGHTALYWYRQSLGQGPEFLIYFQGTGAADDSGLPNDRFFAVRPEGSVSTLKIQRTERGDSAVYLCASSLPGGELFFGEGSRLTVL.

The V and J genes are TRBV19 and TRBJ2-7, with 9 nucleotides matching TRBD1. J was trimmed by 2 bases and V by 5 bases; bases with no gene match: 7. The germline V gene has CDR1 LNHDA and CDR2 SQIVND (reference sequence). The CDR3 totals 15 residues. CDR3 bases: TGTGCCAGTAGTTCCTCCGGGACAGGGACCTACGAGCAGTACTTC. Its protein is CASSSSGTGTYEQYF.